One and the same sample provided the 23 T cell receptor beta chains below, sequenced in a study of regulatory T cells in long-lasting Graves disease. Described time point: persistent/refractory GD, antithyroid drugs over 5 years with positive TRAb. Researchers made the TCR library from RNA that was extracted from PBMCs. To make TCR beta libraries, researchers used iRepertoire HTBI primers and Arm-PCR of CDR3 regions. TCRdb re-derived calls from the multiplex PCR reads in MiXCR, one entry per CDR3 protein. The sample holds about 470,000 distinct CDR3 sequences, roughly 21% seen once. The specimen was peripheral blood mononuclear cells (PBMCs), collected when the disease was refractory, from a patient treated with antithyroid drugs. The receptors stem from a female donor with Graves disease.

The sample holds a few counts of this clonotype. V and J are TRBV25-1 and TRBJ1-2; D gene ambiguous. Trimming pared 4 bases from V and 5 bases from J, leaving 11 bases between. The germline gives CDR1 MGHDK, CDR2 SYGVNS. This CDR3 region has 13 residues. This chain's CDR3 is CASSATYEYGYTF. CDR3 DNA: TGTGCCAGCAGTGCGACATACGAGTATGGCTACACCTTC.

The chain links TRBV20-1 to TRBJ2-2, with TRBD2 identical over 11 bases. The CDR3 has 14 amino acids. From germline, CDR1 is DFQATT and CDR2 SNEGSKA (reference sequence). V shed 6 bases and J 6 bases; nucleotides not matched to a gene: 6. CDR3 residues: CSATSGGESGELFF. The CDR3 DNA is TGCAGTGCCACTAGCGGGGGAGAATCCGGGGAGCTGTTTTTT.

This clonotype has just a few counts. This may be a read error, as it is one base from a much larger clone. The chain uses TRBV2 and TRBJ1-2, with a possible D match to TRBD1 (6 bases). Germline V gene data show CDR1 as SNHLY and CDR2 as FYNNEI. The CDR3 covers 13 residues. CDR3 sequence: CASTPQGHDGYAF. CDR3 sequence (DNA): TGTGCCAGCACCCCACAGGGTCACGATGGCTACGCCTTC. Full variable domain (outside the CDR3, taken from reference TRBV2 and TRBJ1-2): EPEVTQTPSHQVTQMGQEVILRCVPISNHLYFYWYRQILGQKVEFLVSFYNNEISEKSEIFDDQFSVERPDGSNFTLKIRSTKLEDSAMYFCASTPQGHDGYAFGSGTRLTVV.

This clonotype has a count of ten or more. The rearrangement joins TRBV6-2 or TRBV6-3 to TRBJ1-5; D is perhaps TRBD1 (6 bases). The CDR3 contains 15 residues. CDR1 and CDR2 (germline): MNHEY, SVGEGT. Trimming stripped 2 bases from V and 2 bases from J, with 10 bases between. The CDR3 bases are TGTGCCAGCAGTTACCGTGCAGGGGGCAATCAGCCCCAGCATTTT. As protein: CASSYRAGGNQPQHF.

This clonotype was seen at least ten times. For the CDR3, the DNA is TGTGCCAGCAGTGAAGTCGCAACCTACGAGCAGTACTTC. Its translation is CASSEVATYEQYF. The chain employs TRBV6-1 and TRBJ2-7, with D unresolved. Trimming took off 1 base at V and 2 bases at J, with 6 bases between the two ends. Per the germline V gene, CDR1 is MNHNS and CDR2 is SASEGT. The CDR3 extends over 13 amino acids.

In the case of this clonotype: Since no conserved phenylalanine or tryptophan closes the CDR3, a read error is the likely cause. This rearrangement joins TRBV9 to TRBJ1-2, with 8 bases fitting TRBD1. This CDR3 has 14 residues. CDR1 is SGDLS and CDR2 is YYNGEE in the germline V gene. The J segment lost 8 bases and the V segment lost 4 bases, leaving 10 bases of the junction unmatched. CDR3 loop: CASSSGTGIGGYTV. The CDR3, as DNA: TGTGCCAGCAGCTCCGGGACAGGCATAGGAGGCTACACCGTC.

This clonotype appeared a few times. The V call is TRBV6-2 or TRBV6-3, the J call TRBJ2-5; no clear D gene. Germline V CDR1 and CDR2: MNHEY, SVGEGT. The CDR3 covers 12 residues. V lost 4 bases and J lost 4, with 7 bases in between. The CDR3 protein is CASSFWTETQYF. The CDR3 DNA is TGTGCCAGCAGTTTTTGGACAGAGACCCAGTACTTC.

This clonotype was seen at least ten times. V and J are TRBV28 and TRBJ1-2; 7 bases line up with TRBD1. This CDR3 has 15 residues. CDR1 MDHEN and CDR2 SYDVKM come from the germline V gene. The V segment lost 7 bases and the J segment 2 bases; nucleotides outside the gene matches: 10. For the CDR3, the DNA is TGTGCCAGCAACGACACCCCGACAGGGAACTATGGCTACACCTTC. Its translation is CASNDTPTGNYGYTF.

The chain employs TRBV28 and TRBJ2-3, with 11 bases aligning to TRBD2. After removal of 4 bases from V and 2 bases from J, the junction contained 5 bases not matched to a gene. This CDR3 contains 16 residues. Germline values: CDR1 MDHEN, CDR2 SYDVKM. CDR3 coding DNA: TGTGCCAGCAGTTCCGGGACTAGCGGACACACAGATACGCAGTATTTT. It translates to CASSSGTSGHTDTQYF.

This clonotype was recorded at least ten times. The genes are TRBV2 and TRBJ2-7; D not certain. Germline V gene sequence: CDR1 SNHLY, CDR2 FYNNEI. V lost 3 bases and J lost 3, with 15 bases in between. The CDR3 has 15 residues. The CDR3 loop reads CASSEVQDLIYEQYF. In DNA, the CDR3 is TGTGCCAGCAGTGAGGTGCAGGATCTCATCTACGAGCAGTACTTC. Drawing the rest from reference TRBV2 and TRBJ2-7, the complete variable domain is EPEVTQTPSHQVTQMGQEVILRCVPISNHLYFYWYRQILGQKVEFLVSFYNNEISEKSEIFDDQFSVERPDGSNFTLKIRSTKLEDSAMYFCASSEVQDLIYEQYFGPGTRLTVT.

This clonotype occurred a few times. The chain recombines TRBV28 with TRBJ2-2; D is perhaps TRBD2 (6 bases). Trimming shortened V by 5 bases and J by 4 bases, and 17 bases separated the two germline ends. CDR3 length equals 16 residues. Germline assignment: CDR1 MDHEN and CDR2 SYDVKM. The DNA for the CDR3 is TGTGCCAGCAGTGAGGGGCGGGATAGGATCACCGGGGAGCTGTTTTTT. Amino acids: CASSEGRDRITGELFF.

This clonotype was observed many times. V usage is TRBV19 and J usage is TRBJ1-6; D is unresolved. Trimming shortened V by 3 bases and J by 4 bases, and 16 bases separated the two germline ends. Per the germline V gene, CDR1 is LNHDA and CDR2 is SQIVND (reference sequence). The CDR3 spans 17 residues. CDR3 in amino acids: CASSMQETARYNSPLHF. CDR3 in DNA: TGTGCCAGTAGTATGCAGGAGACGGCCAGGTATAATTCACCCCTCCACTTT.

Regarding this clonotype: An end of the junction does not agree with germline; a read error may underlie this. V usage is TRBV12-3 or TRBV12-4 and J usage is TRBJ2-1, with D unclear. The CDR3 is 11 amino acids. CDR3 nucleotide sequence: TGTGCCAGCAGCTTAGTAAATGAGCAGTTCTTC. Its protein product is CASSLVNEQFF.

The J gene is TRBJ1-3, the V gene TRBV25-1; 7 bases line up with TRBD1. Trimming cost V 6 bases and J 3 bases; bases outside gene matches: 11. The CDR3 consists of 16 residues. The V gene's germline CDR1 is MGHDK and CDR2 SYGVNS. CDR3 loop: CASSLTGRGRGNTIYF. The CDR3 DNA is TGTGCCAGCAGCTTGACAGGGAGAGGACGTGGAAACACCATATATTTT.

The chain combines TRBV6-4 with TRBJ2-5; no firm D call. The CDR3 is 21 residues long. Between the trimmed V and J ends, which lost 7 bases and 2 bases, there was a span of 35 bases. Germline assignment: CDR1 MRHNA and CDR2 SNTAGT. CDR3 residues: CASTDGWSQALKNQRQETQYF. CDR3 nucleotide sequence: TGTGCCAGCACCGACGGGTGGTCGCAAGCGCTGAAAAACCAGAGACAAGAGACCCAGTACTTC.

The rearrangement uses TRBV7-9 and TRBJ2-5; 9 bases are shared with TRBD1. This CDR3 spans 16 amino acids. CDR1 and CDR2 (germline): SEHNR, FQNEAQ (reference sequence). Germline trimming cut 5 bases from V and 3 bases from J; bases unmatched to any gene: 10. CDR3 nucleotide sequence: TGTGCCAGCAGCCCCCGGACAGGGGAGAAAAAAGAGACCCAGTACTTC. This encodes CASSPRTGEKKETQYF.

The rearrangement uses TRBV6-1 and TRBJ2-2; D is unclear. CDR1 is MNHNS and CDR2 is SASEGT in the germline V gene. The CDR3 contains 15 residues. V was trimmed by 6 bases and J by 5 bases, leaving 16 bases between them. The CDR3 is CASSLFIPGTGELFF. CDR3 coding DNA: TGTGCCAGCAGCCTCTTCATCCCTGGGACCGGGGAGCTGTTTTTT.

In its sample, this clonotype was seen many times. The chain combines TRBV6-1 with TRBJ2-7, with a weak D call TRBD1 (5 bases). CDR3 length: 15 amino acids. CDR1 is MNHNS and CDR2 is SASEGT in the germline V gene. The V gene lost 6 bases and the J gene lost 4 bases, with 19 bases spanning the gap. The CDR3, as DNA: TGTGCCAGCAGCCCTGGAGACAGCGAATTATACGAGCAGTACTTC. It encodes CASSPGDSELYEQYF.

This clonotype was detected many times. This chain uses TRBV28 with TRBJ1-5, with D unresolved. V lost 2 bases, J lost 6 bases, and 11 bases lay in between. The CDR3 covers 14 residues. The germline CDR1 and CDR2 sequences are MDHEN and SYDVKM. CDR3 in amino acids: CASSLPQPSQPQHF. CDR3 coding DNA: TGTGCCAGCAGTTTACCCCAGCCTTCTCAGCCCCAGCATTTT.

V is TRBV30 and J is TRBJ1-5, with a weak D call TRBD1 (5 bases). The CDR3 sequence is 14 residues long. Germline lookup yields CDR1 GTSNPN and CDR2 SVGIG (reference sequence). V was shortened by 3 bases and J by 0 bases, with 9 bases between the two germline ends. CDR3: CAWSDSGSNQPQHF. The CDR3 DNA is TGTGCCTGGAGCGACAGCGGTAGCAATCAGCCCCAGCATTTT.

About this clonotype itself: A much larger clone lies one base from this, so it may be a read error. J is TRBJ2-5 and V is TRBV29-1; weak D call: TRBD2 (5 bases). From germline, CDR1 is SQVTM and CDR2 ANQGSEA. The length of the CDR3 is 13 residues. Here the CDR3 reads CSVEMASKETLYF. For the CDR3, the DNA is TGCAGCGTTGAGATGGCTAGCAAGGAGACCCTGTACTTC.

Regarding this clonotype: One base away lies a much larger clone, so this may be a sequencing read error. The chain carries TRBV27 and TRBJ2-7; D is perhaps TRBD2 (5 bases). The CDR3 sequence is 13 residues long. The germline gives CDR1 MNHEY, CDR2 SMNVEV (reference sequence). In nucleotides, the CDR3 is TGTGCCAACAGTTTAGCGCACTCCTACGAGCAGTACTTC. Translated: CANSLAHSYEQYF.

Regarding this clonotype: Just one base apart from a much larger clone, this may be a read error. This CDR3 is CASSIGGASTDTQYF. The CDR3 DNA reads TGTGCCAGCAGCATAGGGGGGGCAAGCACAGATACGCAGTATTTT. The V call is TRBV7-2, the J call TRBJ2-3; a weak D match, TRBD2 (7 bases). The CDR3 contains 15 residues. Looked up from germline, CDR1 is SGHTA and CDR2 is FQGNSA. With 5 bases removed from V and 0 bases from J, the gap between germline ends came to 12 bases.